This T cell receptor (beta chain) was obtained from a study of molecular identifiers for immune sequencing clone quantification. Study-wide results and caveats: Underestimated sizes of highly expanded clones could result from identical TCR molecules that share a barcode.

Germline assignment: CDR1 DFQATT and CDR2 SNEGSKA (reference sequence). Between the trimmed V and J ends, which lost 0 bases and 5 bases, there was a span of 8 bases. The CDR3 is 12 residues long. Library preparation followed earlier protocols using designated TCR primers. TCRdb reanalysed the PCR reads using MiXCR and keeps one entry per CDR3 protein. The top ten hold around 0.78% of the sample, which has some 580,000 distinct CDR3 sequences, about 25% seen once. This clonotype showed up many times. Its target is unknown. A CD8+CD4-CCR7+CD45RA+ phenotype served as the sorting definition for naive CD8 T cells.

The genes are TRBV20-1 and TRBJ2-7, with D perhaps being TRBD1 or TRBD2 (5 bases each). Sequenced input: naive CD8+ T cells from blood, with Jurkat cell RNA spiked in. As to subset: FACS-sorted CD8+CD4-CCR7+CD45RA+ naive T cells. The TCR sequence derives from a human donor in good health. Some libraries in this study had Jurkat cell RNA spiked in. In nucleotides, the CDR3 is TGCAGTGCTAGAGATGAGGGACACGAGCAGTACTTC. It is translated as CSARDEGHEQYF.